This T cell receptor (beta chain) comes out of a study of blood T cell repertoires in COVID-19. Study-level background: Samples of COVID-19 (acute and convalescent) were obtained from the United States, Italy and Spain. PBMCs, B-cell-depleted T cells, or T cells provided the cDNA or gDNA that made up the material.

Per the germline V gene, CDR1 is SGHNT and CDR2 is YENEEA. V dropped 1 base and J dropped 7 bases, with 20 bases sitting between them. CDR3 length equals 17 residues. In the study's own analysis: Estimated nucleated cell counts came from reference gene primer amplification. The data were produced by immunoSEQ multiplex PCR, yet TCRdb's version contains in-frame clones alone and is incomplete. V, J and clone size were drawn from that table, and D and trimming were deduced from the DNA. The table includes more than 300,000 clones, 91% detected once. The sequenced sample consisted of peripheral blood. The V and J genes are TRBV11-3 and TRBJ1-3; D is unresolved. This receptor was taken from a woman aged 18-35 years who had recovered from COVID-19. The CDR3 spells CASSLGGVTPIKNTIYF. In nucleotides, the CDR3 is TGTGCCAGCAGCTTAGGCGGCGTGACCCCAATTAAGAACACCATATATTTT.